Described below is a single T cell receptor (beta chain) sequence and its context. Germline V gene data show CDR1 as MNHEY and CDR2 as SVGEGT. The V and J ends lost 6 bases and 5 bases respectively, with 14 bases between them. The CDR3 totals 14 residues. This sample stems from a study of blood T cell repertoires in COVID-19. The authors' processing: Reference gene primers were amplified, and this amplification served to estimate nucleated cell counts. Some clones are missing from TCRdb's copy, which holds only in-frame ones; the method was immunoSEQ multiplex PCR. V, J and clone size are those of that table, while D and trimming were read from the DNA. Among around 120,000 clones, under 80% were seen once, and the ten largest hold roughly 2.7%.

The rearrangement links TRBV6-2 or TRBV6-3 to TRBJ2-1; tentatively, D is TRBD2 (5 bases). The sample consisted of peripheral blood. The sequence was collected from a man between 50 and 59 years old with acute or convalescent COVID-19. The CDR3 DNA reads TGTGCCAGCAGCCCTGTCGGAGGTCACAATGAGCAGTTCTTC. Amino acids: CASSPVGGHNEQFF.